The next 26 T cell receptor beta chains were all read from a single sample in a study of control samples from healthy donors and cancer patients. Profiled with immunoSEQ multiplex PCR; TCRdb holds only in-frame clones, not every one. The table lists approximately 94,000 clones, about 85% of them singletons, with around 1.3% in the top ten. Material: blood. All receptors derive from a woman aged 45-65 years in good health.

This chain joins TRBV6-6 and TRBJ1-2, with a weak D call TRBD1 (5 bases). Trimming cost V 2 bases and J 8 bases, with 18 bases left between them. There are 15 residues in the CDR3. Germline lookup yields CDR1 MNHNY and CDR2 SVGAGI (reference sequence). Written as DNA, the CDR3 is TGTGCCAGCAGTTACGCACCCGGGGGAGTTGGGGGCTACACCTTC. The encoded protein is CASSYAPGGVGGYTF.

The chain uses TRBV12-3 or TRBV12-4 and TRBJ2-3; tentative D call: TRBD1 (6 bases). V lost 11 bases and J lost 1, with 13 bases in between. The CDR3 consists of 13 residues. For the CDR3, the DNA is TGTGCCTGGTCGGGACACCGCACAGATACGCAGTATTTT. This sequence encodes CAWSGHRTDTQYF.

CDR3 nucleotides: TGTGCCAGCAGTTACTCGGGCTCTGGGGCCAACGTCCTGACTTTC. Encoded protein: CASSYSGSGANVLTF. The V call is TRBV6-2 or TRBV6-3, the J call TRBJ2-6, with no clear D. Germline CDR1 MNHEY, CDR2 SVGEGT. This CDR3 has 15 amino acids. V shed 0 bases and J shed 0 bases, with 3 bases lying between them.

This chain joins TRBV6-2 or TRBV6-3 and TRBJ1-5; D is unresolved. The CDR3 consists of 14 residues. V shed 4 bases and J shed 4 bases, with 11 bases lying between them. Per germline, CDR1 MNHEY and CDR2 SVGEGT. CDR3 bases: TGTGCCAGCAGTTTCGGGCAGCGGAATCAGCCCCAGCATTTT. Translated: CASSFGQRNQPQHF.

The chain joins TRBV2 to TRBJ2-2; TRBD2 agrees at 15 bases. V trimming: 7 bases; J trimming: 6 bases; junction bases outside the gene matches: 9. This CDR3 has 17 residues. Germline V gene data show CDR1 as SNHLY and CDR2 as FYNNEI. CDR3 protein: CASTGLAGGRRAGELFF. In DNA form, the CDR3 reads TGTGCCAGCACTGGACTAGCGGGGGGGCGGCGCGCCGGGGAGCTGTTTTTT.

The CDR3 protein is CASSQDQWTAGGYTF. The DNA for the CDR3 is TGCGCCAGCAGCCAAGATCAATGGACTGCGGGTGGCTACACCTTC. This chain uses TRBV4-1 with TRBJ1-2; D not certain. Trimming removed 0 bases from V and 7 bases from J, with 15 bases in between. Germline CDR1 reads MGHRA; CDR2 reads YSYEKL. The CDR3 spans 15 residues.

V is TRBV27 and J is TRBJ2-7; 10 bases fit TRBD1. CDR1 is MNHEY and CDR2 is SMNVEV in the germline V gene (reference sequence). This CDR3 is 15 amino acids long. With 5 bases clipped from V and 7 bases from J, the junction kept 11 bases outside the gene matches. The CDR3 is CASSPGGTGAGEQYF. Here the CDR3 DNA reads TGTGCCAGCAGTCCTGGTGGGACAGGGGCGGGTGAGCAGTACTTC.

V and J are TRBV9 and TRBJ2-2; 12 bases agree with TRBD2. CDR1 and CDR2 from the germline V gene are SGDLS and YYNGEE. V dropped 2 bases and J dropped 6; count of bases not matched to a gene: 2. The CDR3 runs to 15 residues. CDR3 residues: CASSVASGGAGELFF. CDR3 nucleotide sequence: TGTGCCAGCAGCGTGGCTAGCGGGGGGGCCGGGGAGCTGTTTTTT. Combining the CDR3 with reference TRBV9 and TRBJ2-2 gives the whole variable domain DSGVTQTPKHLITATGQRVTLRCSPRSGDLSVYWYQQSLDQGLQFLIQYYNGEERAKGNILERFSAQQFPDLHSELNLSSLELGDSALYFCASSVASGGAGELFFGEGSRLTVL.

The chain has TRBV2 and TRBJ1-5; 7 nucleotides align to TRBD1. Germline CDR1 SNHLY, CDR2 FYNNEI. Trimming cost V 6 bases and J 0 bases; bases outside gene matches: 11. The CDR3 consists of 17 residues. Here the CDR3 reads CASRMGQPSNSNQPQHF. Written as DNA, the CDR3 is TGTGCCAGCAGGATGGGACAGCCCTCGAATAGCAATCAGCCCCAGCATTTT.

This chain connects TRBV11-3 to TRBJ2-7, with D possibly TRBD1 on 6 matching bases. V lost 9 bases and J 0 bases, leaving 15 bases between the germline ends. CDR1 SGHNT and CDR2 YENEEA come from the germline V gene. CDR3 length: 14 residues. The CDR3 region is CASGGPDSSYEQYF. The CDR3 DNA reads as TGTGCCAGTGGGGGCCCCGATAGCTCCTACGAGCAGTACTTC.

A word on this clone: The sample has other DNA sequences that encode this CDR3 too. V is TRBV7-2 and J is TRBJ2-3; no reliable D call. Looked up from germline, CDR1 is SGHTA and CDR2 is FQGNSA. V lost 2 bases and J lost 0, with 3 bases in between. The CDR3 has 13 amino acids. Here the CDR3 reads CASSLPSTDTQYF. In DNA form, the CDR3 reads TGTGCCAGCAGCTTACCGAGCACAGATACGCAGTATTTT.

The gene calls are TRBV18 and TRBJ1-3; D is unclear. Germline V gene lookup returns CDR1 KGHSH and CDR2 LQKENI. CDR3 length equals 15 residues. V lost 3 bases, J lost 0 bases, and 9 bases lay in between. The CDR3 bases are TGTGCCAGCTCACCGGGAAGATCCTCTGGAAACACCATATATTTT. Encoded protein: CASSPGRSSGNTIYF.

This clone is a singleton in its sample. CDR3 bases: TGTGCCAGCAGCTTTGGACAGAACCAAGAGACCCAGTACTTC. As protein: CASSFGQNQETQYF. V is TRBV5-4 and J is TRBJ2-5, with D tentatively TRBD1 (6 bases). CDR3 size: 14 residues. Germline CDR1 is SGHNT and CDR2 is YYREEE (reference sequence). V shed 2 bases and J shed 0 bases, with 8 bases lying between them.

V gene TRBV7-9 combines with J gene TRBJ1-3, with D unclear. This CDR3 is 16 amino acids long. The V gene's germline CDR1 is SEHNR and CDR2 FQNEAQ (reference sequence). Trimming removed 5 bases from V and 0 bases from J, with 14 bases in between. CDR3 bases: TGTGCCAGCAGCGACCAAGGCCCACTCTCTGGAAACACCATATATTTT. Its translation is CASSDQGPLSGNTIYF.

The chain is built from TRBV7-6 and TRBJ2-2; 9 bases are a match to TRBD1. V was pared by 5 bases and J by 2 bases, with 3 bases of the junction left unmatched. The CDR3 loop spans 15 amino acids. CDR1 is SGHVS and CDR2 is FNYEAQ in the germline V gene. CDR3 in DNA: TGTGCCAGCAGCCTGGACAGGGGAAACACCGGGGAGCTGTTTTTT. Residues: CASSLDRGNTGELFF.

The chain uses TRBV12-5 and TRBJ1-1, with 7 bases identical to TRBD1. CDR3 length: 16 amino acids. Germline loops: CDR1 LGHNT, CDR2 FRNRAP. V trimming: 0 bases; J trimming: 1 base; junction bases outside the gene matches: 5. CDR3 in amino acids: CASGLVQGQGNTEAFF. DNA for the CDR3: TGTGCTAGTGGTTTGGTACAGGGGCAGGGGAACACTGAAGCTTTCTTT. Supplemented by reference TRBV12-5 and TRBJ1-1, the full variable domain reads DARVTQTPRHKVTEMGQEVTMRCQPILGHNTVFWYRQTMMQGLELLAYFRNRAPLDDSGMPKDRFSAEMPDATLATLKIQPSEPRDSAVYFCASGLVQGQGNTEAFFGQGTRLTVV.

This clone showed up just once. The chain combines TRBV7-2 with TRBJ2-1; the D gene is possibly TRBD2 (6 bases). This CDR3 contains 15 residues. Germline values: CDR1 SGHTA, CDR2 FQGNSA. Trimming left V 7 bases short and J 7 bases short, with 20 bases between. This CDR3 is CASTPNGGVSNEQFF. The DNA of the CDR3 is TGTGCCAGCACCCCCAACGGGGGAGTCTCGAATGAGCAGTTCTTC.

V gene TRBV3-1 (or the pseudogene TRBV3-2) combines with J gene TRBJ2-1; possibly TRBD2 for D (6 bases). The V end was cut by 4 bases, the J end by 15 bases, with 16 bases between. CDR3 size: 12 residues. Germline CDR1 and CDR2: LGHDT and YNNKEL (reference sequence). CDR3 sequence (DNA): TGTGCCAGCAGCCGTGGGACTGGAGAAGTGTTCTTC. Residues: CASSRGTGEVFF.

The chain combines TRBV28 with TRBJ2-6; D is undetermined. The CDR3 is 12 amino acids. V was trimmed by 5 bases and J by 12 bases, leaving 11 bases between them. From germline, CDR1 is MDHEN and CDR2 SYDVKM. The CDR3 coding sequence is TGTGCCAGCAGTCCAAACAGAATCGTCCTGACTTTC. Translated: CASSPNRIVLTF. The variable domain in full, with the rest retrieved from reference TRBV28 and TRBJ2-6, is DVKVTQSSRYLVKRTGEKVFLECVQDMDHENMFWYRQDPGLGLRLIYFSYDVKMKEKGDIPEGYSVSREKKERFSLILESASTNQTSMYLCASSPNRIVLTFGAGSRLTVL.

The chain links TRBV2 to TRBJ1-2; 10 bases line up with TRBD1. The CDR3 totals 15 residues. Germline-derived CDR1 and CDR2 are SNHLY and FYNNEI. J gave up 3 bases and V 3 bases, and 4 bases lay outside the gene matches. The CDR3, as DNA: TGTGCCAGCAGTGACAGGACAGGGGGGTACTATGGCTACACCTTC. Translating it yields CASSDRTGGYYGYTF.

The V and J genes are TRBV7-8 and TRBJ1-3; 10 bases fit TRBD1. The germline V gene encodes CDR1 SGHVS and CDR2 FQNEAQ. V shed 6 bases and J 3 bases; nucleotides not matched to a gene: 5. CDR3 length: 15 residues. The CDR3 reads CASSQTGGIGNTIYF. The CDR3 nucleotides are TGTGCCAGCAGTCAGACAGGGGGCATTGGAAACACCATATATTTT.

There are a few counts of this clone. This sequence joins TRBV19 and TRBJ2-7; tentatively, D is TRBD1 (5 bases). CDR3 length equals 14 residues. The germline V gene has CDR1 LNHDA and CDR2 SQIVND (reference sequence). V was shortened by 3 bases and J by 3 bases, with 12 bases between the two germline ends. The CDR3 reads CASSIGGAIYEQYF. The CDR3 bases are TGTGCCAGTAGTATTGGTGGGGCTATCTACGAGCAGTACTTC.

This chain links TRBV6-5 with TRBJ1-6; D unclear. The V gene lost 7 bases and the J gene lost 7 bases, with 11 bases spanning the gap. The germline V gene encodes CDR1 MNHEY and CDR2 SVGAGI. There are 13 residues in the CDR3. The CDR3 nucleotides read TGTGCCAGCATGGCGGGCCCGAATTCACCCCTCCACTTT. Translating it yields CASMAGPNSPLHF.

The rearrangement uses TRBV28 and TRBJ1-1, with 11 nucleotides matching TRBD1. The V gene's germline CDR1 is MDHEN and CDR2 SYDVKM. CDR3 length: 16 residues. V trimming: 1 base; J trimming: 5 bases; junction bases outside the gene matches: 6. CDR3 sequence: CASSLFRDRGYTEAFF. CDR3 DNA sequence: TGTGCCAGCAGTTTATTCCGGGACAGGGGGTATACTGAAGCTTTCTTT.

The gene calls are TRBV18 and TRBJ2-5; D is ambiguous. The V and J ends lost 3 bases and 5 bases respectively, with 13 bases between them. The CDR3 loop spans 14 amino acids. Germline V gives CDR1 KGHSH, CDR2 LQKENI. The CDR3 DNA is TGTGCCAGCTCACCGCCACCCAAAGGGGAGACCCAGTACTTC. This gives the protein CASSPPPKGETQYF.

This chain joins TRBV4-1 and TRBJ1-5; weak D call: TRBD1 (6 bases). Germline CDR1 and CDR2: MGHRA and YSYEKL. The CDR3 is made up of 15 amino acids. V lost 4 bases to trimming and J lost 3 bases, with 13 bases between them. In DNA form, the CDR3 reads TGCGCCAGCAGCCGGAACAGGGTATACAATCAGCCCCAGCATTTT. Its translation is CASSRNRVYNQPQHF.